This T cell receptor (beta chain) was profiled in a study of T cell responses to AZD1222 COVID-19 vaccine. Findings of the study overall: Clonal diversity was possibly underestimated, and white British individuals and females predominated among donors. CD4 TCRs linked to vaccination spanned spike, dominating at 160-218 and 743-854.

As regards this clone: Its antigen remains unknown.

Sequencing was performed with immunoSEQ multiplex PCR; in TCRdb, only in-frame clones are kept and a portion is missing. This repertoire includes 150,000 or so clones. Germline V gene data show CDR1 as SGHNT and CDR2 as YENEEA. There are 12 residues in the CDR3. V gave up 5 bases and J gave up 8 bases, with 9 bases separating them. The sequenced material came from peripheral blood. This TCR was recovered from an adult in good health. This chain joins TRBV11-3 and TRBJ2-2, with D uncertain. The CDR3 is CASSKQRGELFF. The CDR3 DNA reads TGTGCCAGCAGCAAACAACGGGGGGAGCTGTTTTTT.